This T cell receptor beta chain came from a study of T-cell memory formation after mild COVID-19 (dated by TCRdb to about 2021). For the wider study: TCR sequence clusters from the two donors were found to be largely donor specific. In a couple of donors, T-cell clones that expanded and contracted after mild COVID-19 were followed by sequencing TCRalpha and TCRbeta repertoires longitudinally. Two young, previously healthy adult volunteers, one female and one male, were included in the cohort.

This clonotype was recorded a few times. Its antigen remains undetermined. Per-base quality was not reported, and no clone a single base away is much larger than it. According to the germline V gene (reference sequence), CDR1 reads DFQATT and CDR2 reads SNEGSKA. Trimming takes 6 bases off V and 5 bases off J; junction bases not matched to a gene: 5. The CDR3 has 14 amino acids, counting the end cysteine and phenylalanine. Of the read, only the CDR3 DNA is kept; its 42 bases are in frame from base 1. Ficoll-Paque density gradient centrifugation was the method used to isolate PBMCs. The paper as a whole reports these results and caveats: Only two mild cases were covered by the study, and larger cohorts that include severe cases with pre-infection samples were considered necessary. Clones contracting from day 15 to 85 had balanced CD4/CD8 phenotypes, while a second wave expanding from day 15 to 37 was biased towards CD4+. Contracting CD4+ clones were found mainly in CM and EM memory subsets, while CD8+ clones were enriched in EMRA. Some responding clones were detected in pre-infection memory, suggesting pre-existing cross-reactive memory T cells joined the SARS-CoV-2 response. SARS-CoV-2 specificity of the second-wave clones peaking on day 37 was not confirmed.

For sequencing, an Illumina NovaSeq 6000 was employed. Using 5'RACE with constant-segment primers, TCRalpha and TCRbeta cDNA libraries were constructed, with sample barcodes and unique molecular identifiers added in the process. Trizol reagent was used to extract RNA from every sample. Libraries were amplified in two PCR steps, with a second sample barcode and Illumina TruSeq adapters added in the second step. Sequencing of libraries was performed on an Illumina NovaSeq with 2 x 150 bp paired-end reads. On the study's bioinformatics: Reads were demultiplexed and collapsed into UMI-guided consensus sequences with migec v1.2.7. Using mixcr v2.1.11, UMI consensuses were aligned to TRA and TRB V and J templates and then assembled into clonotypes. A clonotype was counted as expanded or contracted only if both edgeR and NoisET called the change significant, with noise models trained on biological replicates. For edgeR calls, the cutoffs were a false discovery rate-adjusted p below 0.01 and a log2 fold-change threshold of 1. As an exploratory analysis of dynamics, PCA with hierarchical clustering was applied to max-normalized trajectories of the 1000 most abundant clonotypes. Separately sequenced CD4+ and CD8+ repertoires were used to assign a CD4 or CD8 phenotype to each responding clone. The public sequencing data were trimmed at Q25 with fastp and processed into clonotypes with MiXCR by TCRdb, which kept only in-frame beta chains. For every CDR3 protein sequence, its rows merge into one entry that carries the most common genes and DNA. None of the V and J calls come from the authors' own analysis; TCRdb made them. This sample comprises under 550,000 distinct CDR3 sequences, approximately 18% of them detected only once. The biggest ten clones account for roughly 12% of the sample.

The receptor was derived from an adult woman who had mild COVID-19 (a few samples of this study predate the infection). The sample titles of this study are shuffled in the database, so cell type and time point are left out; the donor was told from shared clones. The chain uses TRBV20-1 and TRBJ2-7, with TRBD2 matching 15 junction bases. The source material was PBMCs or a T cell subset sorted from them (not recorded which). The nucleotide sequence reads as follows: TGCAGTGCAATAGGGACTAGCGGGAGGAACGAGCAGTACTTC. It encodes CSAIGTSGRNEQYF.